This entry lists 21 T cell receptor beta chains sequenced from one sample in a study of identifying expanded T cells in peripheral blood. Some clones are missing from TCRdb's copy, which holds only in-frame ones; the method was immunoSEQ multiplex PCR. The sample shows 120,000 or so clones, around four fifths of them seen only once. Sequencing was carried out using blood. The source is a person aged 18-69 years in good health.

This clone was counted only a few times. The chain couples TRBV5-1 to TRBJ2-2; no definite D call. Germline CDR1 and CDR2: SGHRS and YFSETQ. This CDR3 spans 11 amino acids. The V end lost 2 bases, the J end lost 6 bases, and 2 bases lay between the germline ends. As DNA, the CDR3 is TGCGCCAGCAGCTTAGCCGGGGAGCTGTTTTTT. It encodes CASSLAGELFF. Using reference TRBV5-1 and TRBJ2-2 for the parts outside the CDR3, the full variable domain is KAGVTQTPRYLIKTRGQQVTLSCSPISGHRSVSWYQQTPGQGLQFLFEYFSETQRNKGNFPGRFSGRQFSNSRSEMNVSTLELGDSALYLCASSLAGELFFGEGSRLTVL.

J is TRBJ1-1 and V is TRBV7-8, with D possibly being TRBD1 (6 bases). Germline-derived CDR1 and CDR2 are SGHVS and FQNEAQ. The CDR3 sequence is 15 residues long. The V gene lost 4 bases and the J gene lost 5 bases, with 17 bases spanning the gap. The CDR3 nucleotides read TGTGCCAGCAGCTCGATTGACAGGTCAAGGACTGAAGCTTTCTTT. Translated: CASSSIDRSRTEAFF.

The genes are TRBV6-1 and TRBJ2-7, with D possibly TRBD1 on 6 matching bases. The CDR3 covers 15 residues. Germline V gene sequence: CDR1 MNHNS, CDR2 SASEGT. Trimming stripped 8 bases from V and 6 bases from J, with 23 bases between. CDR3 nucleotide sequence: TGTGCCAGCTCACTACACAGGGAGCCGTATGTCGAGCAGTACTTC. It translates to CASSLHREPYVEQYF.

The V gene is TRBV9, the J gene TRBJ1-1; perhaps TRBD1 as D (6 bases). The germline CDR1 and CDR2 sequences are SGDLS and YYNGEE. CDR3 size: 14 residues. The V end lost 5 bases, the J end lost 1 base, and 12 bases lay between the germline ends. CDR3 protein: CASRNGGPNTEAFF. The CDR3 coding sequence is TGTGCCAGCAGGAACGGGGGGCCGAACACTGAAGCTTTCTTT.

The chain has TRBV23-1 and TRBJ2-2; 10 bases map to TRBD1. TRBV23-1 is identified as an open reading frame with a role that is uncertain. Trimming took 3 bases from V and 3 from J; bases not matched to a gene: 13. This CDR3 has 19 residues. CDR3 residues: CASSHQKIPGTGDTGELFF. DNA for the CDR3: TGCGCCAGCAGTCACCAAAAAATTCCAGGGACAGGGGACACCGGGGAGCTGTTTTTT.

The count of this clone is one. The chain recombines TRBV25-1 with TRBJ2-5; no clear D. The V and J ends lost 6 bases and 5 bases respectively, with 4 bases between them. This CDR3 is built from 10 residues. Germline CDR1 reads MGHDK; CDR2 reads SYGVNS. The CDR3 protein is CASRGETQYF. CDR3 DNA: TGTGCCAGCAGGGGGGAGACCCAGTACTTC.

This chain connects TRBV7-9 to TRBJ1-4; D uncertain. V was cut by 4 bases and J by 9 bases, with 9 bases left in between. This CDR3 has 12 residues. Per germline, CDR1 SEHNR and CDR2 FQNEAQ (reference sequence). The CDR3 DNA sequence: TGTGCCAGCAGCTCCGACAACAAAAAACTGTTTTTT. Translation gives CASSSDNKKLFF.

V usage is TRBV7-9 and J usage is TRBJ1-1; possibly TRBD1 for D (6 bases). Trimming cost V 1 base and J 1 base, with 7 bases left between them. The CDR3 is 14 amino acids. Germline assignment: CDR1 SEHNR and CDR2 FQNEAQ (reference sequence). The DNA for the CDR3 is TGTGCCAGCAGCTTAGTGACAGGGAACACTGAAGCTTTCTTT. Translated: CASSLVTGNTEAFF.

The gene calls are TRBV5-1 and TRBJ2-3; perhaps TRBD2 as D (7 bases). V shed 4 bases and J shed 2 bases, with 11 bases lying between them. The CDR3 contains 14 residues. Germline lookup yields CDR1 SGHRS and CDR2 YFSETQ. The CDR3 region has the DNA TGCGCCAGCAGCGGGGGGGGCCCCACAGATACGCAGTATTTT. Its translation is CASSGGGPTDTQYF.

This clone was picked up many times. The chain links TRBV7-2 to TRBJ2-3; unclear D gene. The ends were cut back, 5 bases at V and 4 bases at J, with 13 bases in the middle. Germline assignment: CDR1 SGHTA and CDR2 FQGNSA. There are 14 residues in the CDR3. As DNA, the CDR3 is TGTGCCAGCAGCCCCTCGGCGAGCTCAGATACGCAGTATTTT. It translates to CASSPSASSDTQYF.

This CDR3 is CASGFMNTEAFF. For the CDR3, the DNA is TGTGCCAGCGGTTTTATGAACACTGAAGCTTTCTTT. The chain employs TRBV7-9 and TRBJ1-1; D not certain. This CDR3 region has 12 residues. V gave up 8 bases and J gave up 0 bases, with 7 bases separating them. Germline CDR1 SEHNR, CDR2 FQNEAQ (reference sequence).

The chain links TRBV19 to TRBJ1-5; D is possibly TRBD1 (6 bases). The CDR3 consists of 18 residues. V lost 3 bases and J lost 0, with 18 bases in between. The germline CDR1 and CDR2 sequences are LNHDA and SQIVND (reference sequence). This CDR3 reads CASSIHGTKSHSNQPQHF. CDR3 sequence (DNA): TGTGCCAGTAGTATCCATGGGACAAAGAGTCATAGCAATCAGCCCCAGCATTTT.

V gene TRBV6-1 combines with J gene TRBJ1-6; 7 bases are a match to TRBD1. The CDR3 runs to 20 residues. Per the germline V gene, CDR1 is MNHNS and CDR2 is SASEGT. The V gene end was trimmed by 0 bases and the J gene end by 0 bases; junction bases not matched to a gene: 11. The CDR3 is CASSEAVIIPGGSYNSPLHF. The CDR3 nucleotides read TGTGCCAGCAGTGAAGCGGTTATAATTCCAGGGGGCTCCTATAATTCACCCCTCCACTTT.

This chain links TRBV7-9 with TRBJ1-2; D not resolved. The CDR3 totals 12 residues. V lost 1 base and J lost 8, with 8 bases in between. The germline gives CDR1 SEHNR, CDR2 FQNEAQ (reference sequence). CDR3 nucleotide sequence: TGTGCCAGCAGCTTAGTAATGTCGGGCTACACCTTC. As protein: CASSLVMSGYTF.

The chain carries TRBV15 and TRBJ1-2, with 8 bases identical to TRBD1. This CDR3 is built from 19 residues. Germline CDR1 is LNHNV and CDR2 is YYDKDF (reference sequence). V lost 3 bases and J lost 1; bases outside the gene matches: 16. CDR3 sequence reads: CATSRGSGGRGGLNYGYTF. The DNA of the CDR3 is TGTGCCACCAGCAGGGGATCAGGGGGCAGGGGAGGCCTTAACTATGGCTACACCTTC.

The chain recombines TRBV5-4 with TRBJ1-3, with D uncertain. The CDR3 covers 12 residues. Germline CDR1 and CDR2: SGHNT and YYREEE (reference sequence). V was clipped by 0 bases and J by 2 bases, with 0 bases between them. The CDR3 nucleotides are TGTGCCAGCAGCTTGGCTGGAAACACCATATATTTT. It translates to CASSLAGNTIYF. The variable domain in full, completed from reference TRBV5-4 and TRBJ1-3, reads ETGVTQSPTHLIKTRGQQVTLRCSSQSGHNTVSWYQQALGQGPQFIFQYYREEENGRGNFPPRFSGLQFPNYSSELNVNALELDDSALYLCASSLAGNTIYFGEGSWLTVV.

This clone occurred once. The rearrangement joins TRBV2 to TRBJ1-3; a possible D gene is TRBD1 (5 bases). Trimming cost V 4 bases and J 2 bases, with 21 bases left between them. Germline CDR1 reads SNHLY; CDR2 reads FYNNEI. The CDR3 loop spans 18 amino acids. DNA for the CDR3: TGTGCCAGCAGTGGGGCGGGGGTCTTATCCTCGGCTGGAAACACCATATATTTT. Its translation is CASSGAGVLSSAGNTIYF.

The chain has TRBV6-5 and TRBJ1-1; D is possibly TRBD1 (5 bases). The CDR3 is 13 amino acids. CDR1 is MNHEY and CDR2 is SVGAGI in the germline V gene. The germline V and J ends were trimmed by 6 bases and 4 bases, with 12 bases remaining between them. CDR3 sequence (DNA): TGTGCCAGCAGACCTGGGACGGCCACTGAAGCTTTCTTT. Translation: CASRPGTATEAFF.

V and J are TRBV5-8 and TRBJ1-2; D not resolved. Trimming removed 2 bases at V and 1 base at J, with 3 bases between. CDR1 is SGHTS, CDR2 YDEGEE, per germline. The CDR3 totals 12 residues. The DNA of the CDR3 is TGTGCCAGCAGCTTAGGTAACTATGGCTACACCTTC. Its translation is CASSLGNYGYTF.

The chain combines TRBV11-2 with TRBJ1-2, with no clear D. V lost 1 base, J lost 8 bases, and 17 bases lay in between. CDR1 is SGHAT, CDR2 FQNNGV, per germline. The CDR3 covers 15 residues. The CDR3 DNA reads as TGTGCCAGCAGCTTAGGCCGATACCAGGCGGGAGGCTACACCTTC. Translated, it gives CASSLGRYQAGGYTF.

The chain combines TRBV6-5 with TRBJ1-2; D is perhaps TRBD1 (6 bases). Between the trimmed V and J ends, which lost 0 bases and 7 bases, there was a span of 9 bases. Germline assignment: CDR1 MNHEY and CDR2 SVGAGI. This CDR3 is 13 amino acids long. CDR3 coding DNA: TGTGCCAGCAGTTACTCGATACAGGGTGGCTACACCTTC. Its translation: CASSYSIQGGYTF.